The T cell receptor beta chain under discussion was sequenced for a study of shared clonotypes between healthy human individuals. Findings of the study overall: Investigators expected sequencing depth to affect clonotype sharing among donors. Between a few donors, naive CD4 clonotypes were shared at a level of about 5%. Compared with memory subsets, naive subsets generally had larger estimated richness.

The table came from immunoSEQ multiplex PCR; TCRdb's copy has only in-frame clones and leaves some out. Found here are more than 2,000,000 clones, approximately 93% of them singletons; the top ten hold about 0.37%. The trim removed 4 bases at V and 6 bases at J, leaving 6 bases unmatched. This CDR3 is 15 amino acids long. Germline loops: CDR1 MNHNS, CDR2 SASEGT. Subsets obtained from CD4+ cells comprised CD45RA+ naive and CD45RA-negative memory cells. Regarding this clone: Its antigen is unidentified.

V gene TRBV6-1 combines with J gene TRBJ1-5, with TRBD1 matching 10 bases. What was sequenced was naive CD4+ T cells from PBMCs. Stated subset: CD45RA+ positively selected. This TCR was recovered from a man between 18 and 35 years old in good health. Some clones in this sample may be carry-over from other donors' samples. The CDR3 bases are TGTGCCAGCAGTGGGGGACAGGGGTTCCGTCAGCCCCAGCATTTT. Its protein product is CASSGGQGFRQPQHF.